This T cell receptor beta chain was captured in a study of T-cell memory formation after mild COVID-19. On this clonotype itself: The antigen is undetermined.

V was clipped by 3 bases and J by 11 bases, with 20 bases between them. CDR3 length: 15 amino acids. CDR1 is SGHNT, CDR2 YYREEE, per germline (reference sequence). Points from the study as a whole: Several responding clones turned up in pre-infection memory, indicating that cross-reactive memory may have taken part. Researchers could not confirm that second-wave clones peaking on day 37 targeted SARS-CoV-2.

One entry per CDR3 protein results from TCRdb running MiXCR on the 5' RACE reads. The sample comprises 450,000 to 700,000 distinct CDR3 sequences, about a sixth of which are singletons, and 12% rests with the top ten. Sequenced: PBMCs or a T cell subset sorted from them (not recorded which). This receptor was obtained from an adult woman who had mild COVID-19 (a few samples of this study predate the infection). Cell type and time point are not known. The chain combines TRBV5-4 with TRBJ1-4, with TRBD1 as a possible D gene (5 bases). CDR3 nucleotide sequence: TGTGCCAGCAGCTATCGACAGTCCGGGGAGGAGAAACTGTTTTTT. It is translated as CASSYRQSGEEKLFF. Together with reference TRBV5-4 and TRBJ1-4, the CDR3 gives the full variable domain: ETGVTQSPTHLIKTRGQQVTLRCSSQSGHNTVSWYQQALGQGPQFIFQYYREEENGRGNFPPRFSGLQFPNYSSELNVNALELDDSALYLCASSYRQSGEEKLFFGSGTQLSVL.